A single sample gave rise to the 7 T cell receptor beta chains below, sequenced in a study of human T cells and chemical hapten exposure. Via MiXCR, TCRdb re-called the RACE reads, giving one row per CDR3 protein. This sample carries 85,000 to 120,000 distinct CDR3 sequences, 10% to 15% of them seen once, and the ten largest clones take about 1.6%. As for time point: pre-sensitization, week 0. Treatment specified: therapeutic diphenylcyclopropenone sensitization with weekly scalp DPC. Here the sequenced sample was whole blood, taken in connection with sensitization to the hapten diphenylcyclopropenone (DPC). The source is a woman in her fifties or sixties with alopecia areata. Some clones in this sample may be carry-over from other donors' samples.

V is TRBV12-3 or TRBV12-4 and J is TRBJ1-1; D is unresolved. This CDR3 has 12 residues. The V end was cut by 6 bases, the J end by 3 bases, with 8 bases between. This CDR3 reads CASRPLDTEAFF. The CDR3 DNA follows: TGTGCCAGCAGGCCCTTAGACACTGAAGCTTTCTTT.

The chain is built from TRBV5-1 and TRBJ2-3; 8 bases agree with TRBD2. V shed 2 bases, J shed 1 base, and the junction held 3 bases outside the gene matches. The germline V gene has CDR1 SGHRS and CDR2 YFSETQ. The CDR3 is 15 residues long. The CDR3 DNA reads TGCGCCAGCAGCTTTAGCGGGATTCGCACAGATACGCAGTATTTT. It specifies CASSFSGIRTDTQYF.

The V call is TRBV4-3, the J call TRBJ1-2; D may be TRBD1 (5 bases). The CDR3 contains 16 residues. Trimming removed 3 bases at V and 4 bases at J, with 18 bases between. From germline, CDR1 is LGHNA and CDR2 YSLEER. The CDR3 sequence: CASSHIEGRELYGYTF. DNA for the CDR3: TGCGCCAGCAGCCACATAGAGGGCAGGGAACTCTATGGCTACACCTTC.

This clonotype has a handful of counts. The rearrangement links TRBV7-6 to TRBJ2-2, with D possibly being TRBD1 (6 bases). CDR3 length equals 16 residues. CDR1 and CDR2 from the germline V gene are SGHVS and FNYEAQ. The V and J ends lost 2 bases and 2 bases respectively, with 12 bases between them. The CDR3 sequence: CASSLLGGGNTGELFF. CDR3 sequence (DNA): TGTGCCAGCAGCTTACTAGGGGGTGGAAACACCGGGGAGCTGTTTTTT.

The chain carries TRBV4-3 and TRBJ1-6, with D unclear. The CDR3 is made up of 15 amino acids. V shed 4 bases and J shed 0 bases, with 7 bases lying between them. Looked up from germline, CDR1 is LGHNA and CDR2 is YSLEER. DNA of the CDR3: TGCGCCAGCAGCCCCAAGGGCTCCTATAATTCACCCCTCCACTTT. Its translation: CASSPKGSYNSPLHF.

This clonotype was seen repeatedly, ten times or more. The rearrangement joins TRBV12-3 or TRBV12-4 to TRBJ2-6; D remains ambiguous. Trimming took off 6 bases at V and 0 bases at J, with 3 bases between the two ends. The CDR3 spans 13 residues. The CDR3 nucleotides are TGTGCCAGCAGGATCTCTGGGGCCAACGTCCTGACTTTC. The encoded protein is CASRISGANVLTF.

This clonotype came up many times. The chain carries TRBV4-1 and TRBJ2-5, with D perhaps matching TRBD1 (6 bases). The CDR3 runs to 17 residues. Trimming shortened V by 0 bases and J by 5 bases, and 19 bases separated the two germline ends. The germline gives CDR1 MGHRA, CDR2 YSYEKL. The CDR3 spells CASSQDRSRQDRETQYF. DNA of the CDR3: TGCGCCAGCAGCCAAGATCGATCCAGACAGGACCGTGAGACCCAGTACTTC.